This TCR beta chain is drawn from a study of cytomegalovirus exposure and HLA in healthy donors. Findings and limits, study-wide: Fewer N-insertions (relative to the approximately 670-donor mean) were reportedly seen in an Asian-associated ancestry cluster in a later analysis. The study designated roughly 150 TCR beta chains cytomegalovirus-associated.

Trimming shortened V by 2 bases and J by 5 bases, and 6 bases separated the two germline ends. Germline CDR1 reads MNHEY; CDR2 reads SMNVEV (reference sequence). The CDR3 has 13 residues. In regard to this clone: Its antigen is still unknown.

PCR used 60 Vbeta primers and 13 Jbeta primers. TCRdb keeps only in-frame clones here, not all; method: immunoSEQ multiplex PCR. This table has approximately 150,000 clones, 75% to 80% appearing once. The sample was PBMCs. The clonotype was recovered from a woman between 25 and 40 years old in good health and CMV-seronegative. The chain joins TRBV27 to TRBJ2-2, with TRBD1 as a possible D gene (6 bases). The CDR3 protein is CASSLQGTGELFF. CDR3 bases: TGTGCCAGCAGTTTACAGGGGACCGGGGAGCTGTTTTTT.